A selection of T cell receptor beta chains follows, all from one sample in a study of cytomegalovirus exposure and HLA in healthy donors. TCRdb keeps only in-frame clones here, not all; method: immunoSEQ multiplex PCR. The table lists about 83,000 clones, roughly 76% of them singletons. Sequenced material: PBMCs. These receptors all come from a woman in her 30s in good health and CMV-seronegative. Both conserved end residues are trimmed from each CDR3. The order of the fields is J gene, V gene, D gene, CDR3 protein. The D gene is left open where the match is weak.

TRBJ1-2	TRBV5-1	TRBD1	ASSLMGYPGQGAGSYGYT
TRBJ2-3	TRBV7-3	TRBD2	ASSLTSGTDTQY
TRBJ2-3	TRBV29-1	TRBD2	SVLGLDPSTDTQY
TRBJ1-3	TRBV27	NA	ASSHAGGNTIY
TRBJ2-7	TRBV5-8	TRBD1	ASSERTGAYEQY
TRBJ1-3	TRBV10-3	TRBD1	AISESTGQGSRNTIY
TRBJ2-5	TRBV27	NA	ASSSLSGLRETQY
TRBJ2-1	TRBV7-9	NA	ASTPRGAESSYNEQF
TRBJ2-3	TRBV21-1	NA	ASSKGLASTDTQY
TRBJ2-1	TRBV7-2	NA	ASSLGLKSNEQF
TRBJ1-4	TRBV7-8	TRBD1	ASSPPRGRGTGGEKLF
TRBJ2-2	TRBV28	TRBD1	ASNRGVRTGELF
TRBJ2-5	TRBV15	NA	ATSRDRVFETQY
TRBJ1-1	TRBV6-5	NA	ASSYRRGLEAF
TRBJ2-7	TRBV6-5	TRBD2	ASRISGSVHEQY
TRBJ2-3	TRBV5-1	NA	ASSLARGGALDTQY
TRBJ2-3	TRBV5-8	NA	ASSLERLVVDTQY
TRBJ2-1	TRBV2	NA	ASRRFAYNEQF
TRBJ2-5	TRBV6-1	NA	ASRASLDQETQY
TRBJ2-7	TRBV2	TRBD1	ASSETGNGYEQY
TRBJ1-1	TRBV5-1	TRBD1	ASTLTGLTTEAF
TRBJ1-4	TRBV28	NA	ASSFSQRSEKLF
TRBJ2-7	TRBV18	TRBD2	ASPPGGNSYEQY
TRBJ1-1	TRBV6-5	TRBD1	ASRRADRDGGAF
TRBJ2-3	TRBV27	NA	ASSLGPKSQY
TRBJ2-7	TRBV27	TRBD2	ASSFGLAENEQY
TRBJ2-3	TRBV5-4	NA	ASSFQGDTQY
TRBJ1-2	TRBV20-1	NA	SARDQRVTT
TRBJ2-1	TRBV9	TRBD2	ASSSSGRAALDEQF
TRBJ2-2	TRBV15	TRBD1	ATSGYPGQGDTGELF
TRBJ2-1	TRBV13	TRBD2	ASSLYVRASGRSSYNEQF
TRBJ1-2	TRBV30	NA	AWSVFPDRPQNYGYT
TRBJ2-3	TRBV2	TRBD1	ASRDRDSQY
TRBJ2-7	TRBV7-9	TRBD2	ASSRRELSYEQY
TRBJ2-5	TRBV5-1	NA	ASTLATAATQY
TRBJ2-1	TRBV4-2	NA	ASSQNNNEQF
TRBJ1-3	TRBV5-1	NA	ASSLETAYSGNTIY
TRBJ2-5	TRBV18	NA	ASSPPAGGETQY